One and the same sample provided the 5 T cell receptor beta chains below, sequenced in a study of T cell repertoires in cytomegalovirus infection. TCRdb reprocessed the reads with MiXCR, giving one entry per CDR3 protein. The sample includes 100,000 or so distinct CDR3 sequences, around 22% seen only once; the top ten take around 40%. Sequences were obtained from CD8+ T cells from PBMCs. The receptors shown here come from a human donor in good health (CMV status not recorded). Some clones in this sample may be carry-over from other donors' samples.

Many counts were recorded for this clonotype. This chain links TRBV7-9 with TRBJ2-7; 10 bases are shared with TRBD2. Losses at the gene ends were 5 bases for V and 3 bases for J; bases not matched to a gene: 7. CDR3 size: 15 residues. Germline V gene data show CDR1 as SEHNR and CDR2 as FQNEAQ (reference sequence). CDR3: CASSPPSGSLYEQYF. DNA of the CDR3: TGTGCCAGCAGCCCCCCTAGCGGGAGTCTCTACGAGCAGTACTTC.

This clonotype was seen a handful of times. V gene TRBV7-3 combines with J gene TRBJ2-7; possible D gene TRBD1, 5 bases. The CDR3 sequence is 13 residues long. V dropped 1 base and J dropped 7 bases, with 11 bases sitting between them. CDR1 is SGHTA and CDR2 is FQGTGA in the germline V gene. The DNA for the CDR3 is TGTGCCAGCAGCTTAATAGGCCAGGGAGAGCAGTACTTC. Translation: CASSLIGQGEQYF.

This clonotype was detected once. This sequence joins TRBV14 and TRBJ2-5, with D unclear. The CDR3 covers 16 residues. The germline V and J ends were trimmed by 4 bases and 2 bases, with 17 bases remaining between them. Looked up from germline, CDR1 is SGHDN and CDR2 is FVKESK. CDR3 loop: CASSLYWTDAQETQYF. CDR3 nucleotide sequence: TGTGCCAGCAGCCTATACTGGACGGACGCGCAAGAGACCCAGTACTTC.

The chain links TRBV11-2 to TRBJ2-1, with a possible D match to TRBD2 (5 bases). The CDR3 spans 15 residues. Germline CDR1 reads SGHAT; CDR2 reads FQNNGV. Trimming left V 3 bases short and J 1 base short, with 10 bases between. The CDR3 DNA is TGTGCCAGCAGCTTTAGCGACTTTTCCTACAATGAGCAGTTCTTC. Translation: CASSFSDFSYNEQFF.

This clonotype has ten or more counts. The V and J genes are TRBV11-2 and TRBJ2-4; TRBD2 might be the D (5 bases). V was trimmed by 1 base and J by 2 bases, leaving 9 bases between them. Germline lookup yields CDR1 SGHAT and CDR2 FQNNGV. This CDR3 is 15 amino acids long. The CDR3 nucleotides read TGTGCCAGCAGCTTAGCCCGGGATTCCAAAAACATTCAGTACTTC. This translates into CASSLARDSKNIQYF.